The 13 T cell receptor beta chains in this list originate from one sample, sequenced in a study of cytomegalovirus exposure and HLA in healthy donors. The study ran its PCR with 60 Vbeta and 13 Jbeta primers. TCRdb keeps only in-frame clones here, not all; method: immunoSEQ multiplex PCR. The top ten clones hold 1.5% to 2% of a sample with fewer than 250,000 clones, 60% to 80% of them seen once. The sequencing input was PBMCs. The receptors were gathered from a male donor in good health and CMV-seronegative.

The chain carries TRBV27 and TRBJ2-1; TRBD2 aligns across 11 bases. The CDR3 is made up of 18 amino acids. V lost 2 bases to trimming and J lost 6 bases; unmatched junction nucleotides: 12. From germline, CDR1 is MNHEY and CDR2 SMNVEV (reference sequence). CDR3 DNA: TGTGCCAGCAGTTTAATTCCGCTAGCGGGGGGAACGGCCAATGAGCAGTTCTTC. The encoded protein is CASSLIPLAGGTANEQFF.

J is TRBJ1-2 and V is TRBV27; 9 bases align to TRBD1. V lost 5 bases and J lost 5; bases outside the gene matches: 18. Germline V gene data show CDR1 as MNHEY and CDR2 as SMNVEV (reference sequence). The CDR3 has 18 residues. CDR3 sequence: CASSPSILRTGESYGYTF. The DNA of the CDR3 is TGTGCCAGCAGTCCCTCAATTCTCCGGACAGGGGAATCGTATGGCTACACCTTC.

The rearrangement links TRBV5-4 to TRBJ1-1; 9 nucleotides agree with TRBD1. Germline assignment: CDR1 SGHNT and CDR2 YYREEE (reference sequence). V shed 3 bases and J 4 bases; nucleotides not matched to a gene: 4. This CDR3 spans 14 amino acids. The CDR3, as DNA: TGTGCCAGCAGCTCCGGGACAGGGCCCACTGAAGCTTTCTTT. This encodes CASSSGTGPTEAFF.

The V and J genes are TRBV21-1 and TRBJ1-4. TRBV21-1 is listed as a pseudogene. The length of the CDR3 is 16 residues. The CDR3 DNA is TGTGCCAGCCTGAAAATTGGACTGAAACGGAGGGAAAAACTGTTTTTT. It is translated as CASLKIGLKRREKLFF.

CDR3 nucleotide sequence: TGTGCCAGCAGCTCGAGCGGGAGGGCCGAGACCCAGTACTTC. Amino acid sequence: CASSSSGRAETQYF. V is TRBV28 and J is TRBJ2-5; TRBD2 matches at 10 bases. This CDR3 region has 14 residues. CDR1 and CDR2 (germline): MDHEN, SYDVKM. V shed 6 bases, J shed 5 bases, and the junction held 6 bases outside the gene matches.

This rearrangement joins TRBV5-1 to TRBJ2-7; 10 nucleotides match TRBD1. The CDR3 runs to 14 residues. Trimming at V came to 4 bases and at J to 3 bases, leaving 4 bases not matched to a gene. Germline V CDR1 and CDR2: SGHRS, YFSETQ. CDR3 region: CASSPGTGDYEQYF. As DNA, the CDR3 is TGCGCCAGCAGCCCCGGGACAGGGGACTACGAGCAGTACTTC.

This clone was observed a handful of times. This chain uses TRBV6-1 with TRBJ2-3, with TRBD1 as a possible D gene (6 bases). This CDR3 has 14 residues. The germline V gene encodes CDR1 MNHNS and CDR2 SASEGT. V dropped 4 bases and J dropped 6 bases, with 14 bases sitting between them. The CDR3 protein is CASSVGAPRDTQYF. The CDR3 DNA reads as TGTGCCAGCAGTGTGGGGGCCCCGCGGGATACGCAGTATTTT.

This rearrangement joins TRBV5-1 to TRBJ2-7; TRBD1 might be the D (7 bases). From germline, CDR1 is SGHRS and CDR2 YFSETQ. The CDR3 has 13 residues. V gave up 3 bases and J gave up 5 bases, with 12 bases separating them. The DNA for the CDR3 is TGCGCCAGCAGCTACGGAGGGACAGACGAGCAGTACTTC. Its protein product is CASSYGGTDEQYF.

This chain uses TRBV28 with TRBJ2-3; D unclear. The CDR3 spans 11 residues. Germline CDR1 reads MDHEN; CDR2 reads SYDVKM. Trimming cost V 10 bases and J 3 bases, with 8 bases left between them. Written as DNA, the CDR3 is TGTGCCACCAAGAGGACAGATACGCAGTATTTT. Encoded protein: CATKRTDTQYF.

The chain employs TRBV27 and TRBJ2-4, with 11 bases fitting TRBD1. The CDR3 loop spans 15 amino acids. The junction had 8 bases not matched to a gene; V was cut back by 5 bases and J by 8 bases. In germline, CDR1 is MNHEY, CDR2 SMNVEV (reference sequence). This CDR3 reads CASSPRDRGGDIQYF. DNA of the CDR3: TGTGCCAGCAGTCCACGGGACAGGGGGGGCGACATTCAGTACTTC.

The gene calls are TRBV6-1 and TRBJ2-3, with TRBD2 as a possible D gene (6 bases). The CDR3 is 14 residues long. From germline, CDR1 is MNHNS and CDR2 SASEGT. V lost 5 bases and J 2 bases, leaving 11 bases between the germline ends. The CDR3 sequence is CASSITGDTDTQYF. The CDR3 bases are TGTGCCAGCAGTATTACGGGGGACACAGATACGCAGTATTTT.

This clone was found once. The J gene is TRBJ2-7, the V gene TRBV30, with D perhaps TRBD1 (5 bases). Germline V CDR1 and CDR2: GTSNPN, SVGIG (reference sequence). There are 13 residues in the CDR3. V lost 2 bases and J lost 2, with 10 bases in between. The CDR3 sequence: CAWSPGLTYEQYF. The CDR3, as DNA: TGTGCCTGGAGTCCAGGGCTTACCTACGAGCAGTACTTC. The entire variable domain, with the rest obtained from reference TRBV30 and TRBJ2-7, is as follows: SQTIHQWPATLVQPVGSPLSLECTVEGTSNPNLYWYRQAAGRGLQLLFYSVGIGQISSEVPQNLSASRPQDRQFILSSKKLLLSDSGFYLCAWSPGLTYEQYFGPGTRLTVT.

This clone is a singleton in its sample. The rearrangement joins TRBV6-5 to TRBJ1-5; D gene uncertain. The CDR3 runs to 15 residues. From germline, CDR1 is MNHEY and CDR2 SVGAGI. Trimming took 5 bases from V and 1 from J, leaving 12 bases between them. The CDR3 reads CASSTSAESNQPQHF. The CDR3 DNA is TGTGCCAGCAGTACCTCGGCGGAAAGCAATCAGCCCCAGCATTTT.